This T cell receptor beta chain was recorded in a study of shared clonotypes between healthy human individuals. This clone occurred a few times. Using immunoSEQ multiplex PCR, the repertoire was profiled, and TCRdb retains in-frame clones only, with some absent. The sample has more than 1 million clones, about four fifths seen once. The sequence was obtained from a man aged 18 to 35 in good health. Some clones in this sample may be carry-over from other donors' samples. Sequenced material: memory CD4+ T cells from PBMCs. This sample's subset: CD45RA-negative fraction.

CDR3 nucleotide sequence: TGTGCCAGCAGTTTGAAGGGGTTGGGTTACTATGGCTACACCTTC. It codes for CASSLKGLGYYGYTF. The chain employs TRBV28 and TRBJ1-2; possibly TRBD1 for D (5 bases). CDR1 MDHEN and CDR2 SYDVKM come from the germline V gene. Trimming took off 3 bases at V and 3 bases at J, with 14 bases between the two ends. The CDR3 has 15 residues.